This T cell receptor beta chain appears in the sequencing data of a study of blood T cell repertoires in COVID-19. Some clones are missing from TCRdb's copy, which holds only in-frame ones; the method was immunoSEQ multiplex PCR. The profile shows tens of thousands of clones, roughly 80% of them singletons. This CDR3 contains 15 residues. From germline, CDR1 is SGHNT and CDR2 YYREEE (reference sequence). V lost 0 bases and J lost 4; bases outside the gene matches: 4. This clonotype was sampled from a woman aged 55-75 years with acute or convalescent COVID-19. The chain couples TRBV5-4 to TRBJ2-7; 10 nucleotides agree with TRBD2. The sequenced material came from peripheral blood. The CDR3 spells CASSLGPSGGYEQYV. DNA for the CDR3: TGTGCCAGCAGCTTGGGGCCTAGCGGGGGATACGAGCAGTACGTC.